The 10 T cell receptor beta chains listed next were all sequenced from one sample in a study of blood T cells in healthy people across ages. The authors ran a second PCR of roughly 6 to 12 cycles using a sample-barcoded 5' primer and a J-beta primer mix. TCRdb recomputed calls from the 5' RACE reads with MiXCR, one row per CDR3 protein. The data contain around 850,000 distinct CDR3 sequences, 30% to 45% of them singletons. The source material was blood. Source of these receptors: a man younger than 35 in good health.

This clonotype showed up just once. A much larger clone differs by one base, so this may be a read error. This chain's CDR3 is CASSHDSTNEQYF. CDR3 nucleotide sequence: TGCGCCAGCAGCCACGACTCTACCAATGAGCAGTACTTC. The V gene is TRBV4-3, the J gene TRBJ2-1, with D uncertain. The end of the DNA aligns better with TRBJ2-7, so the J call may be wrong. The CDR3 is made up of 13 amino acids. Germline CDR1 reads LGHNA; CDR2 reads YSLEER.

This clonotype came up a few times. The CDR3 bases are TGTGCCAGCAGTTATAAGGGAGGGGGCACTGAAGCTTTCTTT. The encoded protein is CASSYKGGGTEAFF. This chain links TRBV6-2 or TRBV6-3 with TRBJ1-1; the D gene is possibly TRBD1 (6 bases). This CDR3 is built from 14 residues. CDR1 and CDR2 from the germline V gene are MNHEY and SVGEGT. V was pared by 3 bases and J by 4 bases, with 12 bases between.

The gene calls are TRBV4-2 and TRBJ2-5, with 8 bases that match TRBD2. The V gene end was trimmed by 0 bases and the J gene end by 1 base; junction bases not matched to a gene: 10. The CDR3 loop spans 18 amino acids. CDR1 and CDR2 from the germline V gene are LGHNA and YNFKEQ. CDR3 DNA sequence: TGTGCCAGCAGCCAAGAACCCCTAGTAGCGGGGAGCCAAGAGACCCAGTACTTC. Its protein product is CASSQEPLVAGSQETQYF.

This clonotype showed up just a few times. V and J are TRBV18 and TRBJ1-2, with D perhaps TRBD1 (5 bases). The CDR3 has 15 amino acids. V was clipped by 4 bases and J by 1 base, with 13 bases between them. The germline CDR1 and CDR2 sequences are KGHSH and LQKENI. CDR3 nucleotides: TGTGCCAGCTCACAAACGACAGAGATTAACTATGGCTACACCTTC. Translated, it gives CASSQTTEINYGYTF.

The V call is TRBV12-3 or TRBV12-4, the J call TRBJ1-5; a possible D gene is TRBD1 (5 bases). The CDR3 runs 17 residues. Trimming left V 1 base short and J 6 bases short, with 19 bases between. DNA for the CDR3: TGTGCCAGCAGTTTAGGATTAGGCGGGGCCCGGGTTCAGCCCCAGCATTTT. Translated: CASSLGLGGARVQPQHF.

In regard to this clonotype: Being one base from a much bigger clone, this may be a read error. This sequence joins TRBV12-3 or TRBV12-4 and TRBJ2-3; no firm D call. With 6 bases removed from V and 3 bases from J, the gap between germline ends came to 10 bases. This CDR3 contains 13 residues. CDR3 amino acids: CASRPMVTDTQYF. DNA for the CDR3: TGTGCCAGCAGACCTATGGTAACAGATACGCAGTATTTT.

This sequence joins TRBV18 and TRBJ2-3; TRBD2 aligns across 12 bases. Germline-derived CDR1 and CDR2 are KGHSH and LQKENI. Trimming took 4 bases from V and 6 from J; bases not matched to a gene: 5. This CDR3 is built from 15 residues. CDR3 amino acids: CASSRSGTSGDTQYF. CDR3 DNA: TGTGCCAGCTCACGATCCGGGACTAGCGGGGATACGCAGTATTTT.

Comment on this clonotype: At one of its ends the junction is not consistent with the germline gene, which may arise from a read error. The CDR3 sequence is CVSSGEYTEAFF. CDR3 in DNA: TGTGTCAGCAGCGGAGAGTACACTGAAGCTTTCTTT. The chain joins TRBV2 to TRBJ1-1; D is unresolved. Germline-derived CDR1 and CDR2 are SNHLY and FYNNEI. The CDR3 has 12 amino acids.

This clonotype was picked up a small number of times. The rearrangement links TRBV5-1 to TRBJ1-1; D is possibly TRBD1 (6 bases). The CDR3 extends over 16 amino acids. The V gene's germline CDR1 is SGHRS and CDR2 YFSETQ. V was trimmed by 4 bases and J by 0 bases, leaving 16 bases between them. The CDR3 loop is CASSAQPQGMNTEAFF. CDR3 bases: TGCGCCAGCAGCGCCCAACCTCAGGGGATGAACACTGAAGCTTTCTTT.

In this sample, this clonotype turned up a few times. A much larger clone differs from this one at a single base, so this may be a read error. V is TRBV20-1 and J is TRBJ2-7; D is unresolved. Germline V gene sequence: CDR1 DFQATT, CDR2 SNEGSKA (reference sequence). The V end was cut by 5 bases, the J end by 9 bases, with 14 bases between. This CDR3 is 11 amino acids long. The CDR3 nucleotides read TGCAGTGCTCTTCTGACCCCCACGCAGTACTTC. It specifies CSALLTPTQYF.